These 2 T cell receptor beta chains were sequenced from one sample in a study of blood T cell repertoires in COVID-19. The data were produced by immunoSEQ multiplex PCR, yet TCRdb's version contains in-frame clones alone and is incomplete. Of over 60,000 clones in the sample, roughly three quarters were seen once. The specimen sequenced was peripheral blood. Source of these receptors: a woman of 80 years or more with acute or convalescent COVID-19.

This clone was picked up a small number of times. The V gene is TRBV12-5, the J gene TRBJ1-1; D ambiguous. The V end was cut by 6 bases, the J end by 7 bases, with 9 bases between. Per germline, CDR1 LGHNT and CDR2 FRNRAP. The CDR3 consists of 11 residues. This CDR3 reads CASGLLYEAFF. As DNA, the CDR3 is TGTGCTAGTGGCCTCCTATATGAAGCTTTCTTT.

The chain uses TRBV7-5 and TRBJ2-7; the D segment call TRBD2 is taken from the table without a DNA check. TRBV7-5 counts as a pseudogene. This CDR3 contains 15 residues. CDR3 in amino acids: CARTLTSGISYEQYF. The CDR3 bases are TGTGCCAGAACTCTAACTAGCGGCATATCCTACGAGCAGTACTTC.